This TCR beta chain was documented in a study of CD8 T cells in ankylosing spondylitis. General study points: CD8+ disease-linked clones were present at relatively low frequencies in blood. A TCR beta motif of fewer than ten highly homologous variants appeared characteristic of ankylosing spondylitis blood.

This clonotype came up many times. Its cognate antigen is unknown. Generation of TCR beta libraries employed quantitative 5'-RACE incorporating molecular barcodes. TCRdb recomputed calls from the 5' RACE reads with MiXCR, one row per CDR3 protein. This repertoire shows about 480,000 distinct CDR3 sequences, about 15% found once; its top ten account for approximately 1%. CDR1 is MNHEY and CDR2 is SVGAGI in the germline V gene. The V end lost 2 bases, the J end lost 5 bases, and 9 bases lay between the germline ends. The CDR3 extends over 13 amino acids. The sample consisted of blood, either unsorted or a sorted T cell fraction (not recorded which). The chain links TRBV6-5 to TRBJ1-1, with D perhaps matching TRBD1 (5 bases). The clonotype was recovered from a male donor with ankylosing spondylitis. CDR3 coding DNA: TGTGCCAGCAGTTACCCGGGGGGGACTGAAGCTTTCTTT. As protein: CASSYPGGTEAFF.